What follows is one T cell receptor (beta chain) and its context. In the original analysis: Counts of nucleated cells, estimated from reference gene primer amplification, were obtained. Clones were sequenced by immunoSEQ multiplex PCR, and TCRdb holds only the in-frame ones, with some missing. The DNA was the basis for D and trimming; V, J and clone size are from that table. This sample has approximately 110,000 clones, with 85% found just once. These data come from a study of blood T cell repertoires in COVID-19. Background on the study: COVID-19 samples from acute and convalescent phases originated in the United States, Italy and Spain. The analysed material was cDNA or gDNA that came from T cells, B-cell-depleted T cells, or PBMCs.

Input material: peripheral blood. The source is a man in his forties or fifties with acute or convalescent COVID-19.

The CDR3 is CAWSATGNEQYF. DNA for the CDR3: TGTGCCTGGAGTGCGACAGGGAACGAGCAGTACTTC. The genes are TRBV30 and TRBJ2-7, with TRBD1 identical over 7 bases. Germline-derived CDR1 and CDR2 are GTSNPN and SVGIG (reference sequence). The CDR3 is made up of 12 amino acids. The V and J ends lost 1 base and 5 bases, in that order; junction bases with no gene match: 2.